This T cell receptor beta chain was captured by sequencing in a study of radiation and T cells in renal cell carcinoma. As to time point: blood 2 weeks post-SBRT. As to treatment: 15 Gy SBRT to primary tumor, nephrectomy 4 weeks later. Blood was sampled at baseline, 2 weeks and 4 weeks after SBRT. Clones were read by immunoSEQ multiplex PCR, and TCRdb kept only the in-frame ones, dropping some. Among 100,000 to 150,000 clones listed, 81% were seen once. The sequencing here drew on blood, taken from a patient whose treatment included radiotherapy and nephrectomy. This sequence was found in a man in his fifties or sixties with renal cell carcinoma.

CDR3 coding DNA: TGTGCCAGCAGCTTGAACGGCGGATACTCTGGAAACACCATATATTTT. Protein: CASSLNGGYSGNTIYF. The chain carries TRBV5-6 and TRBJ1-3; D not certain. Trimming took 1 base from V and 0 from J, leaving 11 bases between them. CDR3 length equals 16 residues. CDR1 SGHDT and CDR2 YYEEEE come from the germline V gene.